This T cell receptor (beta chain) was profiled in a study of CD4+ T cells in melanoma. The study, taken as a whole, reports: Reportedly, melanoma neoantigen-specific CD4+ T cells showed varied differentiation states. CD8+ T cell, macrophage and B cell function reportedly correlated with neoantigen-specific CD4+ T cells.

The table came from immunoSEQ multiplex PCR; TCRdb's copy has only in-frame clones and leaves some out. Found here are over 100,000 clones, roughly 90% of them singletons; the top ten hold 3.3%. As concerns this clone: Antigen specificity is unknown.

The CDR3 covers 14 residues. V was trimmed by 5 bases and J by 4 bases, leaving 12 bases between them. CDR1 is SGHAT and CDR2 is FQNNGV in the germline V gene. The receptor was isolated from a human donor with melanoma. The V gene is TRBV11-2, the J gene TRBJ2-1, with TRBD2 as a possible D gene (5 bases). Sequenced sample: peripheral blood. For the CDR3, the DNA is TGTGCCAGCAGCCCCCGACGGACTTACAATGAGCAGTTCTTC. Translation gives CASSPRRTYNEQFF.